The 12 T cell receptor beta chains given below trace back to one sample, sequenced in a study of T cell responses to AZD1222 COVID-19 vaccine. TCRdb's copy holds only in-frame clones and misses some; the assay was immunoSEQ multiplex PCR. Here the sample spans over 130,000 clones, about 95% being singletons. The sequencing used peripheral blood, collected on day 0 of AZD1222 vaccination. These receptors were obtained from an adult in good health.

V gene TRBV7-6 combines with J gene TRBJ1-5; no clear D gene. CDR1 SGHVS and CDR2 FNYEAQ come from the germline V gene. V lost 1 base, J lost 5 bases, and 6 bases lay in between. The CDR3 extends over 13 amino acids. As DNA, the CDR3 is TGTGCCAGCAGCTTAGGGGCCGATCAGCCCCAGCATTTT. Its translation: CASSLGADQPQHF.

The chain is built from TRBV15 and TRBJ1-4; D remains ambiguous. This CDR3 region has 15 residues. Germline CDR1 and CDR2: LNHNV and YYDKDF (reference sequence). With 0 bases removed from V and 2 bases from J, the gap between germline ends came to 7 bases. The CDR3 nucleotides are TGTGCCACCAGCAGAGATGGGTCGACTAATGAAAAACTGTTTTTT. It translates to CATSRDGSTNEKLFF.

The chain uses TRBV3-1 (or the pseudogene TRBV3-2) and TRBJ2-1, with 10 positions matching TRBD2. V shed 4 bases, J shed 5 bases, and the junction held 2 bases outside the gene matches. Germline V gives CDR1 LGHDT, CDR2 YNNKEL (reference sequence). The CDR3 covers 14 residues. The CDR3 coding sequence is TGTGCCAGCAGCCTAGCGGGGGGCGACAATGAGCAGTTCTTC. Residues: CASSLAGGDNEQFF.

The chain recombines TRBV25-1 with TRBJ1-3; TRBD1 aligns across 7 bases. The CDR3 loop spans 16 amino acids. Losses at the gene ends were 6 bases for V and 0 bases for J; bases not matched to a gene: 8. CDR1 and CDR2 from the germline V gene are MGHDK and SYGVNS. The CDR3, as DNA: TGTGCCAGCAGCGAAGGACAGGCCCACTCTGGAAACACCATATATTTT. This encodes CASSEGQAHSGNTIYF.

With respect to this clone: Distinct nucleotide sequences in the sample also encode this CDR3. This chain joins TRBV4-1 and TRBJ1-2; tentative D call: TRBD1 (6 bases). V shed 1 base and J shed 1 base, with 10 bases lying between them. The CDR3 has 15 amino acids. CDR1 is MGHRA and CDR2 is YSYEKL in the germline V gene. Written as DNA, the CDR3 is TGCGCCAGCAGCCAAGGTCCAGGGGTTAACTATGGCTACACCTTC. It codes for CASSQGPGVNYGYTF.

The gene calls are TRBV10-3 and TRBJ1-2; 9 nucleotides align to TRBD1. Per the germline V gene, CDR1 is ENHRY and CDR2 is SYGVKD. There are 15 residues in the CDR3. The ends lost 5 bases at V and 1 base at J; junction bases unmatched: 5. Here the CDR3 reads CAISIWTGDNYGYTF. DNA of the CDR3: TGTGCCATCAGTATTTGGACAGGGGATAACTATGGCTACACCTTC.

The chain has TRBV5-8 and TRBJ2-7; the D gene is possibly TRBD1 (6 bases). Per the germline V gene, CDR1 is SGHTS and CDR2 is YDEGEE. Trimming took off 4 bases at V and 6 bases at J, with 14 bases between the two ends. The length of the CDR3 is 13 residues. The chain's CDR3 is CASSTQQGAEQYV. The CDR3 bases are TGTGCCAGCAGCACCCAACAGGGTGCCGAGCAGTACGTC.

V and J are TRBV5-4 and TRBJ2-5; D call uncertain. V was trimmed by 4 bases and J by 5 bases, leaving 9 bases between them. The CDR3 runs 12 residues. The V gene's germline CDR1 is SGHNT and CDR2 YYREEE (reference sequence). This chain's CDR3 is CASSTYMETQYF. CDR3 DNA: TGTGCCAGCAGCACGTACATGGAGACCCAGTACTTC. Full variable domain (outside the CDR3, taken from reference TRBV5-4 and TRBJ2-5): ETGVTQSPTHLIKTRGQQVTLRCSSQSGHNTVSWYQQALGQGPQFIFQYYREEENGRGNFPPRFSGLQFPNYSSELNVNALELDDSALYLCASSTYMETQYFGPGTRLLVL.

The chain combines TRBV30 with TRBJ2-2, with D hard to call. The CDR3 loop spans 15 amino acids. V was pared by 3 bases and J by 6 bases, with 17 bases between. Germline values: CDR1 GTSNPN, CDR2 SVGIG (reference sequence). The CDR3 DNA is TGTGCCTGGAGCCGCGGTCGAGTAGAGGCCGGGGAGCTGTTTTTT. Translation: CAWSRGRVEAGELFF.

In the case of this clone: The sample carries other DNA sequences with the same CDR3. The chain joins TRBV7-2 to TRBJ2-3, with unresolved D. The CDR3 consists of 12 residues. Germline CDR1 and CDR2: SGHTA and FQGNSA. V lost 2 bases and J 4 bases, leaving 4 bases between the germline ends. The CDR3 bases are TGTGCCAGCAGCTTAACAGCAGATACGCAGTATTTT. This translates into CASSLTADTQYF.

Only one count was recorded for this clone. The J gene is TRBJ1-4, the V gene TRBV3-1 (or the pseudogene TRBV3-2); D remains unclear. The V and J ends lost 1 base and 7 bases respectively, with 10 bases between them. The CDR3 totals 14 residues. The germline gives CDR1 LGHDT, CDR2 YNNKEL (reference sequence). The CDR3 sequence is CASSQGQTGEKLFF. CDR3 bases: TGTGCCAGCAGCCAAGGTCAGACGGGTGAAAAACTGTTTTTT.

This clone was seen only once. The chain employs TRBV7-2 and TRBJ1-1; a possible D gene is TRBD1 (5 bases). V shed 1 base and J shed 4 bases, with 10 bases lying between them. CDR3 length equals 14 residues. The germline V gene has CDR1 SGHTA and CDR2 FQGNSA. CDR3 amino acids: CASSLVWGTTEAFF. The CDR3 coding sequence is TGTGCCAGCAGCTTAGTATGGGGGACCACTGAAGCTTTCTTT.